A single T cell receptor (beta chain) is shown here with its context. Its antigen is not identified. The data belong to a study of graft-versus-host responses after intestinal transplantation. About the research overall: Recipients had transplants, and these were multivisceral, liver-intestinal, or isolated intestinal.

Using immunoSEQ multiplex PCR, the repertoire was profiled, and TCRdb retains in-frame clones only, with some absent. The table has 80,000 or so clones, approximately 92% seen once. General study points: Graft-versus-host to host-versus-graft clonal ratios in allografts were high in patients with graft-donor T cell macrochimerism. Present in recipient marrow, GvH clones included some that appeared first in ileum or blood.

This CDR3 is built from 16 residues. The V end was cut by 0 bases, the J end by 0 bases, with 8 bases between. Germline-derived CDR1 and CDR2 are WSHSY and SAAADI. The sequence derives from a human patient who received an intestinal transplant, so some T cells may come from the graft donor. Source: PBMCs, taken 98 days after intestinal transplantation. V is TRBV10-2 and J is TRBJ1-4; tentatively, D is TRBD1 (5 bases). The CDR3 coding sequence is TGCGCCAGCAGTGAGTCGTTGGGGGCAACTAATGAAAAACTGTTTTTT. Amino acids: CASSESLGATNEKLFF.